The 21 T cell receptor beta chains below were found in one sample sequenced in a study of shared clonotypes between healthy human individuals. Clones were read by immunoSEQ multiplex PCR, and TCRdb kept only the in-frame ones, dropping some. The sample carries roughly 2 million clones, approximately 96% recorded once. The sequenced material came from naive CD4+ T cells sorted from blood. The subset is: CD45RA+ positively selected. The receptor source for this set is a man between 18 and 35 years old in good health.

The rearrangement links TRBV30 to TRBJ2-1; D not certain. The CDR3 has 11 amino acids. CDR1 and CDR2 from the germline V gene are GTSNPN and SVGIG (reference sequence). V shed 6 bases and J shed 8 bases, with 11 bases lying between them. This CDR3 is CACLPDHEQFF. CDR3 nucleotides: TGTGCCTGCCTGCCGGATCATGAGCAGTTCTTC.

CDR3 sequence reads: CASSQDFKGELNSPLHF. CDR3 DNA sequence: TGCGCCAGCAGCCAAGATTTCAAGGGTGAACTCAATTCACCCCTCCACTTT. The chain uses TRBV4-3 and TRBJ1-6; no definite D call. The CDR3 contains 17 residues. Germline V gene lookup returns CDR1 LGHNA and CDR2 YSLEER. The V end lost 0 bases, the J end lost 7 bases, and 16 bases lay between the germline ends.

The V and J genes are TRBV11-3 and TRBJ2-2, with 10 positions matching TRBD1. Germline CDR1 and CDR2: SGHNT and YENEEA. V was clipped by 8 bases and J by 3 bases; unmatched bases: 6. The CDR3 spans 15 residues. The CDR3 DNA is TGTGCCAGCTCTTCGGACAGGGGGTACACCGGGGAGCTGTTTTTT. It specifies CASSSDRGYTGELFF.

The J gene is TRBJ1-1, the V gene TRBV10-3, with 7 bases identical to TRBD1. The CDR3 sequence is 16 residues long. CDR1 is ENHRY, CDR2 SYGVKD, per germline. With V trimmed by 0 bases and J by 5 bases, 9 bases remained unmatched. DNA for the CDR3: TGTGCCATCAGTGAGTCAAGCAGGGGGATCGGAACTGAAGCTTTCTTT. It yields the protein CAISESSRGIGTEAFF.

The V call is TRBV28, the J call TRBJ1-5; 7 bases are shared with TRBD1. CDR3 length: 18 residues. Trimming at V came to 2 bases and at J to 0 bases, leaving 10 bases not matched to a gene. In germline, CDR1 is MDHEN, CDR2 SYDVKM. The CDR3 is CASSLDKPTGNSNQPQHF. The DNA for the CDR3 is TGTGCCAGCAGTTTAGATAAGCCGACAGGGAATAGCAATCAGCCCCAGCATTTT.

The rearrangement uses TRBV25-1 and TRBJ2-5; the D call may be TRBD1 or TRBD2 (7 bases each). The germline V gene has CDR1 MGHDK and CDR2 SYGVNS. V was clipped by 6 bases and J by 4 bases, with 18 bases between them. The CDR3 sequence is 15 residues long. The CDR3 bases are TGTGCCAGCAGCCCAGGGGGGGTTCCGGGAGAGACCCAGTACTTC. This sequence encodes CASSPGGVPGETQYF.

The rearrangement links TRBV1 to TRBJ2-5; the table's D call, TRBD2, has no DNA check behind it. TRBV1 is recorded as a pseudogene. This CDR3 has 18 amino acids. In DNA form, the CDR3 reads TGCACCAGCAGCCAGGGGGGGCAAAGGGACCAGTACCAAGAGACCCAGTACTTC. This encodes CTSSQGGQRDQYQETQYF.

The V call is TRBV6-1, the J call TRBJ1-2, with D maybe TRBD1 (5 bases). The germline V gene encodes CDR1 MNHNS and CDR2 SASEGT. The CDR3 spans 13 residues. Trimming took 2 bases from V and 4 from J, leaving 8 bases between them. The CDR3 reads CASSETGVYGYTF. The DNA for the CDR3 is TGTGCCAGCAGTGAAACGGGGGTCTATGGCTACACCTTC.

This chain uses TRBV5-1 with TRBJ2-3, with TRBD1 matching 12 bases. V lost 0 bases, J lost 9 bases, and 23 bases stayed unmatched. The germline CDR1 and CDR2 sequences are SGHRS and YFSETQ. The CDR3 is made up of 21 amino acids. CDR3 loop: CASSLAARWAAGQGARDTQYF. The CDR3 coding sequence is TGCGCCAGCAGCTTGGCTGCTCGATGGGCCGCGGGACAGGGGGCGAGAGACACGCAGTATTTT.

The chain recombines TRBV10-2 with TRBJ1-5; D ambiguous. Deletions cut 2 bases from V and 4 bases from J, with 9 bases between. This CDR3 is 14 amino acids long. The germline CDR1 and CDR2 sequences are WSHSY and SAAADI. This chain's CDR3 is CASSEGVLNQPQHF. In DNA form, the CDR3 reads TGCGCCAGCAGTGAGGGAGTTTTAAATCAGCCCCAGCATTTT.

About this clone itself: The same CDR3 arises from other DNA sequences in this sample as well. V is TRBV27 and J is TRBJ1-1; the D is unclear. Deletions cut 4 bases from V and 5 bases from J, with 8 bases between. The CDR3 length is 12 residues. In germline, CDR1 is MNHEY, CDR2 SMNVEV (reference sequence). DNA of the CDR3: TGTGCCAGCAGTTCCGCGGGAACTGAAGCTTTCTTT. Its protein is CASSSAGTEAFF.

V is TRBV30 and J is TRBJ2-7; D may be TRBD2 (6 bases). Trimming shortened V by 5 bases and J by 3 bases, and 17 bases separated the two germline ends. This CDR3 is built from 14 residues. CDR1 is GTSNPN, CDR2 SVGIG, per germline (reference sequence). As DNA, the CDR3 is TGTGCCTGGGGAGGGGTGGGCAGCTACTACGAGCAGTACTTC. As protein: CAWGGVGSYYEQYF.

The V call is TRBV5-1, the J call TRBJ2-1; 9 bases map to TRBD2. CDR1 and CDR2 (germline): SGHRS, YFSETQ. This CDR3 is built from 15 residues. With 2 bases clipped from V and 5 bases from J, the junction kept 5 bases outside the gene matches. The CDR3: CASSFPPSGNNEQFF. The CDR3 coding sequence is TGCGCCAGCAGCTTCCCTCCTAGCGGGAACAATGAGCAGTTCTTC. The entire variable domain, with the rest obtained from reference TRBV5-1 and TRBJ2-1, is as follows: KAGVTQTPRYLIKTRGQQVTLSCSPISGHRSVSWYQQTPGQGLQFLFEYFSETQRNKGNFPGRFSGRQFSNSRSEMNVSTLELGDSALYLCASSFPPSGNNEQFFGPGTRLTVL.

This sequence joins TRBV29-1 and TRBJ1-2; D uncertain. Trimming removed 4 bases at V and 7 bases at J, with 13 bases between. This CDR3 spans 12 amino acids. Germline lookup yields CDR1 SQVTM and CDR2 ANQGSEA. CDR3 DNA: TGCAGCGTTGGAGAGGCAGCACCTGGCTACACCTTC. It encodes CSVGEAAPGYTF.

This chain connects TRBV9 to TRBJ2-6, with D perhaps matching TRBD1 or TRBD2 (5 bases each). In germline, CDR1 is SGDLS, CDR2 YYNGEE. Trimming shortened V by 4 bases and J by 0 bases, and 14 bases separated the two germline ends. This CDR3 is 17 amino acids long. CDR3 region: CASSPGTLSSGANVLTF. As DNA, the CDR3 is TGTGCCAGCAGCCCCGGGACCTTGAGCTCTGGGGCCAACGTCCTGACTTTC.

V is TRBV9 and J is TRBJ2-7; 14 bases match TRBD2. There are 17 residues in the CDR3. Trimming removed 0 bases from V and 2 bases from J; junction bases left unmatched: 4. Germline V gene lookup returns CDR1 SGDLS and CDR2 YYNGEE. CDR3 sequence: CASSVVGLAGGAYEQYF. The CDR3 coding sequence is TGTGCCAGCAGCGTAGTTGGACTAGCGGGGGGCGCCTACGAGCAGTACTTC.

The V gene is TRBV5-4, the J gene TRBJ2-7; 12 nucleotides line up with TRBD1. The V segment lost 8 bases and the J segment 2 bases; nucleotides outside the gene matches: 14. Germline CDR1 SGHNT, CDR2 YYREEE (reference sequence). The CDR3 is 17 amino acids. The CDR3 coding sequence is TGTGCCAGTACTCCGGGACAGGGGGCCCGCGGCGCCTACGAGCAGTACTTC. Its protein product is CASTPGQGARGAYEQYF.

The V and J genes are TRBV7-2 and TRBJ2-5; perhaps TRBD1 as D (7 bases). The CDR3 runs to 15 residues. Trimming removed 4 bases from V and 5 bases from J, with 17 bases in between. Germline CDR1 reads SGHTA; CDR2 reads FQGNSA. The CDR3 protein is CASSSRQGGRETQYF. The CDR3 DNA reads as TGTGCCAGCAGCTCCCGACAGGGAGGCCGGGAGACCCAGTACTTC.

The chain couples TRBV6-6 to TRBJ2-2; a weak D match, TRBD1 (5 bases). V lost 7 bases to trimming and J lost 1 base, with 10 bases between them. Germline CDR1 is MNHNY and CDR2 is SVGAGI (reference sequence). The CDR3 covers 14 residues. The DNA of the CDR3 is TGTGCCAGCACCAGGGCAGGGAACACCGGGGAGCTGTTTTTT. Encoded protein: CASTRAGNTGELFF.

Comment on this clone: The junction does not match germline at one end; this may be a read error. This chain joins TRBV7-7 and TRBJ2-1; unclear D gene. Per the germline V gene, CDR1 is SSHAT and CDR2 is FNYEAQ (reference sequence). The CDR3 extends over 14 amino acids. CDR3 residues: CASSRDLPSNEQFF. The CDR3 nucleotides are TGTGCTAGCAGCAGAGACCTTCCGAGCAATGAGCAGTTCTTC.

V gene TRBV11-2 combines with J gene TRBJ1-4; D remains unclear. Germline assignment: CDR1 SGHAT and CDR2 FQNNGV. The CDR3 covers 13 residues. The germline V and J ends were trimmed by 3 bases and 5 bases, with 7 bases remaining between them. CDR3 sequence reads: CASSFLENEKLFF. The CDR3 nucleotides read TGTGCCAGCAGCTTTTTGGAGAATGAAAAACTGTTTTTT.